This T cell receptor beta chain comes out of a study of cytomegalovirus exposure and HLA in healthy donors. About the study: There were approximately 85 million unique TCRs (from HLA-typed donors) in an early data release.

PCR amplification relied on 60 Vbeta primers (plus 13 Jbeta primers). The protocol was immunoSEQ multiplex PCR, while the TCRdb copy is restricted to in-frame clones and leaves out a portion. Found here are 150,000 to 200,000 clones, around 62% of them singletons; the top ten hold 2.5% to 3%. This clone came up once. The V end lost 6 bases, the J end lost 9 bases, and 23 bases lay between the germline ends. Germline V lookup: CDR1 SQVTM, CDR2 ANQGSEA. The CDR3 totals 14 residues. The V and J genes are TRBV29-1 and TRBJ1-1; possible D gene TRBD1, 6 bases. The sequence was collected from a man aged 35-49 years in good health and CMV-seronegative. The sequencing sample was made of PBMCs. CDR3 sequence (DNA): TGCAGCGTGCCTAGGGTTCAGGGGCGTACCCAAGCTTTCTTT. It encodes CSVPRVQGRTQAFF.